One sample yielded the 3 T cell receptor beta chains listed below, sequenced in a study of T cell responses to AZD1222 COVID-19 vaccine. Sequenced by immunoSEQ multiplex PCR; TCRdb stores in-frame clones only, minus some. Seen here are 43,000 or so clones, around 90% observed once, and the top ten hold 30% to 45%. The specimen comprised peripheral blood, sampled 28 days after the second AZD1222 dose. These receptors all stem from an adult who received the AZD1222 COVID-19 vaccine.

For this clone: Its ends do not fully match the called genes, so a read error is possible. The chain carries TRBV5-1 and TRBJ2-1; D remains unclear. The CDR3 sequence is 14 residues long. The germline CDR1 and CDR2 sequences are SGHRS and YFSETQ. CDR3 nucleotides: TGCGCCAGCAACTTGGCGACAACGCGCAATGAGCAGTTCTTC. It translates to CASNLATTRNEQFF.

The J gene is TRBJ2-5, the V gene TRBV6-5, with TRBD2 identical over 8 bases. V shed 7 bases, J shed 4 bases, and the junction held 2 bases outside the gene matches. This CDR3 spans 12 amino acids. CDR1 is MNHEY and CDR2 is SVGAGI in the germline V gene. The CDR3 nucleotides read TGTGCCAGCATCGGGGGGGGAGAGACCCAGTACTTC. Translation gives CASIGGGETQYF.

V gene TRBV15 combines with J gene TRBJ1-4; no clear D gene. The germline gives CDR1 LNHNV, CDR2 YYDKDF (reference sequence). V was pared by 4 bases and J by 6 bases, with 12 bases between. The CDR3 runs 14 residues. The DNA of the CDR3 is TGTGCCACCAGCATGCATGGGCTGGATGAAAAACTGTTTTTT. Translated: CATSMHGLDEKLFF.